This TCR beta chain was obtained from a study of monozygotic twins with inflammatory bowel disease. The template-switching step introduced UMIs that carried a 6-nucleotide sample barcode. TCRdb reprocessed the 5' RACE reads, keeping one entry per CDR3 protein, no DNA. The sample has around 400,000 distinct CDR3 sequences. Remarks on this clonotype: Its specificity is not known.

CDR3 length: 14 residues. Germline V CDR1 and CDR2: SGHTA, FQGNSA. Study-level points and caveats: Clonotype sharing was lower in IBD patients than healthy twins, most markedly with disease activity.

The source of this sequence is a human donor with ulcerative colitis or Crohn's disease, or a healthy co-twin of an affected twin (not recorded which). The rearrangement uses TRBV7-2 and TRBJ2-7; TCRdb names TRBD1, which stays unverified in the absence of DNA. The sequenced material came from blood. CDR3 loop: CASSLGPQTYEQYF.